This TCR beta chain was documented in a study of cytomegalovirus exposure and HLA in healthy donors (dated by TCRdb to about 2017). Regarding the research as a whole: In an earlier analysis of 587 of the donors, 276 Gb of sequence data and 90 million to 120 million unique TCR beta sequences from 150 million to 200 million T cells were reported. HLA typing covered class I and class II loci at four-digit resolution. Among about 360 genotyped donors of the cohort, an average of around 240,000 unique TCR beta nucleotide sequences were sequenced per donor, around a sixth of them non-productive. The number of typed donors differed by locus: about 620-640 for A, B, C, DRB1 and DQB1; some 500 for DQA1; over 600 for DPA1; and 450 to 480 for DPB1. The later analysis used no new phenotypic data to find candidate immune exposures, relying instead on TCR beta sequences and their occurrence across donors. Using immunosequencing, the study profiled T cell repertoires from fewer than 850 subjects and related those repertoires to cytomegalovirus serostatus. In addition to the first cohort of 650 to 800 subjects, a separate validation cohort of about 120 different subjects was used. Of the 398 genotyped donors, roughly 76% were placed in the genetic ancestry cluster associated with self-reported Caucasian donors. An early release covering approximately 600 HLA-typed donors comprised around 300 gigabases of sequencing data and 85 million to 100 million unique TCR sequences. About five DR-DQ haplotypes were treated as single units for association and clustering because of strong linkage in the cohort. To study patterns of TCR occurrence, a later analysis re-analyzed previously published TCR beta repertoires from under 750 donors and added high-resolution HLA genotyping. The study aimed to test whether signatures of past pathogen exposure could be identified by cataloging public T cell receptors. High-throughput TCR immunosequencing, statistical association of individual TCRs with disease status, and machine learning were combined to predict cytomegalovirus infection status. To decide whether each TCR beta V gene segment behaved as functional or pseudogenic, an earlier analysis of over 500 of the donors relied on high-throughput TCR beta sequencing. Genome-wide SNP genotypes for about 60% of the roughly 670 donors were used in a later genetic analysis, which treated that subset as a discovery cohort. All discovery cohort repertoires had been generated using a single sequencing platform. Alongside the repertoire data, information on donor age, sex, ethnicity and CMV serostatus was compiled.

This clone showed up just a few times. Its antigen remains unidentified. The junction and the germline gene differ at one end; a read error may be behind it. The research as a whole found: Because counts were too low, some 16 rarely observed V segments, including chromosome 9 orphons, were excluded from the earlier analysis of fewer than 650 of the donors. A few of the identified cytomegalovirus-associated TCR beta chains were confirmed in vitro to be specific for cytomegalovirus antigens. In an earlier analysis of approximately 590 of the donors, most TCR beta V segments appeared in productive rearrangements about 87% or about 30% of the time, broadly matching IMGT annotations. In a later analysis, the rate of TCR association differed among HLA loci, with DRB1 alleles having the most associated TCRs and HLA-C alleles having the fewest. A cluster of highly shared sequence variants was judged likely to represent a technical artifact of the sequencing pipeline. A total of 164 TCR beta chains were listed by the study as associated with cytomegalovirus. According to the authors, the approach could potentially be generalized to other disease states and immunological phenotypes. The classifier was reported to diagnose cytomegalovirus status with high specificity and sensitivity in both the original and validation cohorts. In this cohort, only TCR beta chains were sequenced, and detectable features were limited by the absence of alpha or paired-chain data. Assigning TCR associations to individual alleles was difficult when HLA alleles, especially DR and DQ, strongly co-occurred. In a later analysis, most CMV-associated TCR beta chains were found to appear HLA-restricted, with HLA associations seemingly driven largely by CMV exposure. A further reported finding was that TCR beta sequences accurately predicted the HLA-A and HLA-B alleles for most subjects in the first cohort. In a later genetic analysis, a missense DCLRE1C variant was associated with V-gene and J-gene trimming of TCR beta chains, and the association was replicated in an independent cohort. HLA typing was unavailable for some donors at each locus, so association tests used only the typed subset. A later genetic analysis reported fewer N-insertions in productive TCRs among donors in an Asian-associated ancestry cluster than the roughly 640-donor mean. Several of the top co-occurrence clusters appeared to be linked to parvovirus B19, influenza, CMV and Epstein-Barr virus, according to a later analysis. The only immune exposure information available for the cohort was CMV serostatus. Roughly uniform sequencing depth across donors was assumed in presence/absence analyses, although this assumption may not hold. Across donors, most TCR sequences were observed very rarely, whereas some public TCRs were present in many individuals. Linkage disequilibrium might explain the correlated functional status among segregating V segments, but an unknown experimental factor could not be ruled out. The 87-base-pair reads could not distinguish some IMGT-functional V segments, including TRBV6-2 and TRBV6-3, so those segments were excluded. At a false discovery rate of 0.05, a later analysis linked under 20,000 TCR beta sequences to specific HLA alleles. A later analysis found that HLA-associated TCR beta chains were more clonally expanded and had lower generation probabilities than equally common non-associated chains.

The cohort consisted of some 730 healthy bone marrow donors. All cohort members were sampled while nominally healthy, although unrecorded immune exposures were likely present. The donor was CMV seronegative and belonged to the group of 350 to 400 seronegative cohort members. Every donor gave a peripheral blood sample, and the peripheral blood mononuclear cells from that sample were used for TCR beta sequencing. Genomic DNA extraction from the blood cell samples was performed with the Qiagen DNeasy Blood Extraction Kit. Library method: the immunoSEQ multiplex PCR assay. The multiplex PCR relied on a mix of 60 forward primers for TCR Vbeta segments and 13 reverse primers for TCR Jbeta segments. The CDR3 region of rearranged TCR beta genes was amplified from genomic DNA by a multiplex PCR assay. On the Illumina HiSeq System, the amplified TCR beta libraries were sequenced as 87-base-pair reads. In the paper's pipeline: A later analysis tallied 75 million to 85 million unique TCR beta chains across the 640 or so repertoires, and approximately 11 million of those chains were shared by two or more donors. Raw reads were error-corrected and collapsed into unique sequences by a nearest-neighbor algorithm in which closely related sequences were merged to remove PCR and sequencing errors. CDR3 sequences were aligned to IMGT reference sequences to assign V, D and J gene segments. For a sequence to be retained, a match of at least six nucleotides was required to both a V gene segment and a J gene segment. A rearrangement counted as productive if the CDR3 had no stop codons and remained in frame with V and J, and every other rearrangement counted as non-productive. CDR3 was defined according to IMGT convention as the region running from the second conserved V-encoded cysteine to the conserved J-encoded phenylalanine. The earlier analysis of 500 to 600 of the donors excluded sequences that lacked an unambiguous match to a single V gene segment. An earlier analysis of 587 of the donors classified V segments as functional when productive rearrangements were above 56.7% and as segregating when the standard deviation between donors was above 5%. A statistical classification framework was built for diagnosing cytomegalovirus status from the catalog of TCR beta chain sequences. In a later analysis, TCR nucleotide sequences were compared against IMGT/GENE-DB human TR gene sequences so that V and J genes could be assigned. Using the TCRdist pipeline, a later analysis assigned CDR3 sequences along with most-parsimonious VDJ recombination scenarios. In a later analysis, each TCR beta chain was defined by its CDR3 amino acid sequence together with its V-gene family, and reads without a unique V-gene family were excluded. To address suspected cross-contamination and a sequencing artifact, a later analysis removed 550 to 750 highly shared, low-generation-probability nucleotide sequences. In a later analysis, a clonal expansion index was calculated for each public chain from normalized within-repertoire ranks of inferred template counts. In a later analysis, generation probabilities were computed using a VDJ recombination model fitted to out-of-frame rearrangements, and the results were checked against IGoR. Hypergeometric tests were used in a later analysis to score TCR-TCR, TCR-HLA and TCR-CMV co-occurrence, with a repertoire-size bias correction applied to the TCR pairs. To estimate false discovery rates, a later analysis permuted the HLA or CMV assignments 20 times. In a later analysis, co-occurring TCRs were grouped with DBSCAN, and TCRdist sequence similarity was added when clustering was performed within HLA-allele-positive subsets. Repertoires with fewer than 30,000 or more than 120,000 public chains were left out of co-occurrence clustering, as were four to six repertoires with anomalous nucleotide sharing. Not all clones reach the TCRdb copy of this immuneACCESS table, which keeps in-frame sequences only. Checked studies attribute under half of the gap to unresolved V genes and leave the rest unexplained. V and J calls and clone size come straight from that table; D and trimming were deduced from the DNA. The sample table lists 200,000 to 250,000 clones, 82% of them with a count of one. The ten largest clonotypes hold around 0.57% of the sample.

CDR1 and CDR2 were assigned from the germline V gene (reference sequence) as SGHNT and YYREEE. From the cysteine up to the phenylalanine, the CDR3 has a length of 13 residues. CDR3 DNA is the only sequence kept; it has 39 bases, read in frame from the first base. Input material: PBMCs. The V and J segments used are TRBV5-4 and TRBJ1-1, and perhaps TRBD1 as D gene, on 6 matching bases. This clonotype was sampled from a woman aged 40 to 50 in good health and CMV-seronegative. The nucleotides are TGTGCCAGCAGTTTGGACAGAAACACTGAAGCTTTCTTT. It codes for CASSLDRNTEAFF.